This T cell receptor (beta chain) comes out of a study of cytomegalovirus exposure and HLA in healthy donors. Some clones are missing from TCRdb's copy, which holds only in-frame ones; the method was immunoSEQ multiplex PCR. Among under 100,000 clones listed, 90% to 95% were seen once. Germline V CDR1 and CDR2: SGHNT, YENEEA. The ends were cut back, 1 base at V and 2 bases at J, with 8 bases in the middle. CDR3 length equals 15 residues. The source of this sequence is a woman aged 18 to 35 in good health and CMV-seronegative. Sequencing was performed on PBMCs. V usage is TRBV11-3 and J usage is TRBJ2-2, with D tentatively TRBD1 (5 bases). Written as DNA, the CDR3 is TGTGCCAGCAGCTTAGGGCAGGGCAACACCGGGGAGCTGTTTTTT. Translated, it gives CASSLGQGNTGELFF.